A selection of T cell receptor beta chains follows, all from one sample in a study of T cell changes during pregnancy in multiple sclerosis. Assay used: immunoSEQ multiplex PCR; TCRdb lists only in-frame clones, some missing. The data show about 100,000 clones, with 80% to 95% seen just once and just under 2% held by the top ten. The sample here was peripheral blood, taken after pregnancy. Every receptor here comes from a female donor with multiple sclerosis, enrolled in a pregnancy study. Both conserved end residues are part of each CDR3. D genes are given only for firm matches. Clone size is not always given. Where it is, it says once, few, many or a class for expanded clones.

v_call: TRBV27; clone_size: .; j_call: TRBJ1-5; d_call: .; cdr3_aa: CASSLPNQPQHF; cdr3_nt: TGTGCCAGCAGTCTACCCAATCAGCCCCAGCATTTT
v_call: TRBV2; clone_size: .; j_call: TRBJ1-1; d_call: .; cdr3_aa: CASSEERLPPEAFF; cdr3_nt: TGTGCCAGCAGTGAGGAGCGTTTGCCCCCTGAAGCTTTCTTT
v_call: TRBV7-2; clone_size: .; j_call: TRBJ1-4; d_call: .; cdr3_aa: CASSLGFRVRDEKLFF; cdr3_nt: TGTGCCAGCAGCCTAGGCTTCAGGGTCCGGGATGAAAAACTGTTTTTT
v_call: TRBV27; clone_size: .; j_call: TRBJ1-5; d_call: .; cdr3_aa: CASSLLGGLRNQPQHF; cdr3_nt: TGTGCCAGCAGTTTATTAGGGGGTTTGCGCAATCAGCCCCAGCATTTT
v_call: TRBV25-1; clone_size: .; j_call: TRBJ1-6; d_call: .; cdr3_aa: CASSETGNNSPLHF; cdr3_nt: TGTGCCAGCAGTGAAACGGGGAATAATTCACCCCTCCACTTT
v_call: TRBV28; clone_size: .; j_call: TRBJ2-3; d_call: .; cdr3_aa: CASSSGGGFTDTQYF; cdr3_nt: TGTGCCAGCAGTTCGGGCGGGGGCTTCACAGATACGCAGTATTTT
v_call: TRBV2; clone_size: .; j_call: TRBJ2-7; d_call: .; cdr3_aa: CASSGYREIYEQYF; cdr3_nt: TGTGCCAGCAGTGGGTACAGGGAAATTTACGAGCAGTACTTC
v_call: TRBV15; clone_size: .; j_call: TRBJ2-7; d_call: TRBD1; cdr3_aa: CATSRDPTGVYEQYF; cdr3_nt: TGTGCCACCAGCAGAGATCCGACAGGGGTGTACGAGCAGTACTTC
v_call: TRBV4-1; clone_size: .; j_call: TRBJ2-5; d_call: .; cdr3_aa: CASSLPITQIPETQYF; cdr3_nt: TGCGCCAGCAGCCTCCCTATCACCCAAATCCCAGAGACCCAGTACTTC
v_call: TRBV2; clone_size: .; j_call: TRBJ2-7; d_call: TRBD2; cdr3_aa: CASSEDSGGREQYF; cdr3_nt: TGTGCCAGCAGTGAAGATTCGGGGGGGCGAGAGCAGTACTTC
v_call: TRBV7-3; clone_size: few; j_call: TRBJ2-2; d_call: .; cdr3_aa: CASSLLRGSTGELFF; cdr3_nt: TGTGCCAGCAGCTTACTTAGGGGATCCACCGGGGAGCTGTTTTTT
v_call: TRBV4-1; clone_size: many; j_call: TRBJ2-6; d_call: .; cdr3_aa: CASSHEQGSGANVLTF; cdr3_nt: TGCGCCAGCAGCCACGAACAGGGATCTGGGGCCAACGTCCTGACTTTC
v_call: TRBV28; clone_size: .; j_call: TRBJ1-1; d_call: TRBD1; cdr3_aa: CASSKGQGRDEAFF; cdr3_nt: TGTGCCAGCAGTAAGGGACAGGGAAGGGATGAAGCTTTCTTT
v_call: TRBV30; clone_size: .; j_call: TRBJ2-5; d_call: .; cdr3_aa: CAWSSPPRETQYF; cdr3_nt: TGTGCCTGGAGTAGCCCGCCACGAGAGACCCAGTACTTC
v_call: TRBV5-6; clone_size: .; j_call: TRBJ2-1; d_call: TRBD2; cdr3_aa: CASSGGLAGVDEQFF; cdr3_nt: TGTGCCAGCAGCGGGGGACTAGCGGGAGTTGATGAGCAGTTCTTC
v_call: TRBV12-5; clone_size: .; j_call: TRBJ1-1; d_call: .; cdr3_aa: CASGSPKAAMNTEAFF; cdr3_nt: TGTGCTAGTGGTTCCCCCAAGGCAGCGATGAACACTGAAGCTTTCTTT
v_call: TRBV6-6; clone_size: .; j_call: TRBJ2-7; d_call: TRBD1; cdr3_aa: CASRDSGTASYEQYF; cdr3_nt: TGTGCCAGCAGAGACTCCGGGACAGCTTCCTACGAGCAGTACTTC
v_call: TRBV19; clone_size: .; j_call: TRBJ2-3; d_call: TRBD1; cdr3_aa: CASSTTGTGSPTQYF; cdr3_nt: TGTGCCAGTAGTACCACCGGGACAGGGTCCCCTACGCAGTATTTT
v_call: TRBV9; clone_size: .; j_call: TRBJ1-4; d_call: .; cdr3_aa: CASSFKDSNEKLFF; cdr3_nt: TGTGCCAGCAGCTTCAAGGACAGTAATGAAAAACTGTTTTTT
v_call: TRBV6-5; clone_size: .; j_call: TRBJ1-4; d_call: .; cdr3_aa: CASSANEKLFF; cdr3_nt: TGTGCCAGCAGCGCTAATGAAAAACTGTTTTTT
v_call: TRBV9; clone_size: .; j_call: TRBJ2-5; d_call: TRBD2; cdr3_aa: CASSVATGGRGETQYF; cdr3_nt: TGTGCCAGCAGCGTAGCTACGGGCGGGAGGGGAGAGACCCAGTACTTC
v_call: TRBV4-1; clone_size: .; j_call: TRBJ1-2; d_call: TRBD1; cdr3_aa: CASSQEPALAGGATF; cdr3_nt: TGCGCCAGCAGCCAAGAACCGGCTCTGGCAGGGGGCGCCACCTTC
v_call: TRBV9; clone_size: .; j_call: TRBJ2-5; d_call: .; cdr3_aa: CASSAQGGVWGQETQYF; cdr3_nt: TGTGCCAGCAGCGCTCAGGGTGGGGTTTGGGGCCAAGAGACCCAGTACTTC
v_call: TRBV7-2; clone_size: .; j_call: TRBJ1-5; d_call: TRBD1; cdr3_aa: CASSRDRGPQPQHF; cdr3_nt: TGTGCCAGCAGCCGCGACAGGGGGCCTCAGCCCCAGCATTTT
v_call: TRBV30; clone_size: .; j_call: TRBJ1-2; d_call: .; cdr3_aa: CAWRGGSYGYTF; cdr3_nt: TGTGCCTGGAGAGGCGGGAGCTATGGCTACACCTTC
v_call: TRBV2; clone_size: .; j_call: TRBJ2-2; d_call: TRBD2; cdr3_aa: CASSEISGSTTGELFF; cdr3_nt: TGTGCCAGCAGTGAAATTAGCGGGAGCACCACCGGGGAGCTGTTTTTT
v_call: TRBV5-6; clone_size: .; j_call: TRBJ1-1; d_call: .; cdr3_aa: CASSLSGGGRAFF; cdr3_nt: TGTGCCAGCAGCTTGTCGGGGGGGGGTCGAGCTTTCTTT
v_call: TRBV2; clone_size: .; j_call: TRBJ2-6; d_call: .; cdr3_aa: CASSESYQGGANVLTF; cdr3_nt: TGTGCCAGCAGTGAATCCTATCAGGGGGGGGCCAACGTCCTGACTTTC
v_call: TRBV28; clone_size: .; j_call: TRBJ1-2; d_call: .; cdr3_aa: CASRLGTYYGYTF; cdr3_nt: TGTGCCAGCAGGCTCGGGACATACTATGGCTACACCTTC
v_call: TRBV6-6; clone_size: .; j_call: TRBJ1-4; d_call: .; cdr3_aa: CASSYEADEKLFF; cdr3_nt: TGTGCCAGCAGTTACGAGGCAGATGAAAAACTGTTTTTT
v_call: TRBV18; clone_size: .; j_call: TRBJ1-5; d_call: TRBD1; cdr3_aa: CASSRDRAGSNQPQHF; cdr3_nt: TGTGCCAGCTCGCGGGACAGGGCTGGAAGCAATCAGCCCCAGCATTTT
v_call: TRBV29-1; clone_size: .; j_call: TRBJ1-2; d_call: TRBD1; cdr3_aa: CSVDRGEVGYTF; cdr3_nt: TGCAGCGTCGACAGGGGGGAGGTGGGCTACACCTTC
v_call: TRBV27; clone_size: .; j_call: TRBJ1-5; d_call: .; cdr3_aa: CASSLALHQPQHF; cdr3_nt: TGTGCCAGCAGTCTAGCCCTCCATCAGCCCCAGCATTTT
v_call: TRBV4-3; clone_size: .; j_call: TRBJ1-1; d_call: .; cdr3_aa: CASSQDLGQRNTEAFF; cdr3_nt: TGCGCCAGCAGCCAAGATCTTGGGCAGAGGAACACTGAAGCTTTCTTT
v_call: TRBV19; clone_size: once; j_call: TRBJ2-7; d_call: .; cdr3_aa: CASSIGGAPFYEQYF; cdr3_nt: TGTGCCAGTAGTATAGGCGGAGCCCCCTTCTACGAGCAGTACTTC
v_call: TRBV6-5; clone_size: .; j_call: TRBJ2-1; d_call: TRBD2; cdr3_aa: CASTKLAGGQNEQFF; cdr3_nt: TGTGCCAGCACTAAACTAGCGGGAGGGCAGAATGAGCAGTTCTTC
v_call: TRBV2; clone_size: .; j_call: TRBJ2-2; d_call: .; cdr3_aa: CASSVQGGGELFF; cdr3_nt: TGTGCCAGCAGTGTACAGGGCGGTGGGGAGCTGTTTTTT
v_call: TRBV18; clone_size: .; j_call: TRBJ2-7; d_call: .; cdr3_aa: CASSRGRDYEQYF; cdr3_nt: TGTGCCAGCTCACGCGGGCGGGACTACGAGCAGTACTTC
v_call: TRBV7-9; clone_size: .; j_call: TRBJ1-1; d_call: .; cdr3_aa: CASSFGGNTEAFF; cdr3_nt: TGTGCCAGCAGCTTCGGGGGGAACACTGAAGCTTTCTTT
v_call: TRBV19; clone_size: .; j_call: TRBJ1-2; d_call: .; cdr3_aa: CASSASQAHYGYTF; cdr3_nt: TGTGCCAGTAGTGCATCACAGGCCCACTATGGCTACACCTTC
v_call: TRBV6-1; clone_size: once; j_call: TRBJ1-2; d_call: .; cdr3_aa: CASREDGNNYGYTF; cdr3_nt: TGTGCCAGCAGGGAGGACGGAAATAACTATGGCTACACCTTC
v_call: TRBV5-4; clone_size: .; j_call: TRBJ2-5; d_call: .; cdr3_aa: CASRLANQETQYF; cdr3_nt: TGTGCCAGCAGGCTAGCGAACCAAGAGACCCAGTACTTC
v_call: TRBV7-3; clone_size: .; j_call: TRBJ2-1; d_call: .; cdr3_aa: CASSAESEQFF; cdr3_nt: TGTGCCAGCAGCGCGGAATCTGAGCAGTTCTTC
v_call: TRBV5-1; clone_size: .; j_call: TRBJ2-2; d_call: .; cdr3_aa: CASSLGLTGELFF; cdr3_nt: TGCGCCAGCAGCCTCGGACTCACCGGGGAGCTGTTTTTT
v_call: TRBV5-1; clone_size: .; j_call: TRBJ2-3; d_call: TRBD2; cdr3_aa: CASSLEREADTQYF; cdr3_nt: TGCGCCAGCAGCTTGGAGCGGGAGGCAGATACGCAGTATTTT
v_call: TRBV9; clone_size: .; j_call: TRBJ1-6; d_call: TRBD1; cdr3_aa: CASSVEGQGGNSPLHF; cdr3_nt: TGTGCCAGCAGCGTAGAGGGACAGGGCGGTAATTCACCCCTCCACTTT
v_call: TRBV28; clone_size: .; j_call: TRBJ2-7; d_call: .; cdr3_aa: CASSDGGYEQYF; cdr3_nt: TGTGCCAGCAGCGACGGGGGTTACGAGCAGTACTTC
v_call: TRBV2; clone_size: .; j_call: TRBJ2-1; d_call: .; cdr3_aa: CASSVPHRVVPNNEQFF; cdr3_nt: TGTGCCAGCAGTGTACCCCACAGGGTCGTCCCCAACAATGAGCAGTTCTTC
v_call: TRBV28; clone_size: .; j_call: TRBJ2-7; d_call: .; cdr3_aa: CASSFMRDSYEQYF; cdr3_nt: TGTGCCAGCAGTTTTATGAGAGACTCCTACGAGCAGTACTTC
v_call: TRBV6-1; clone_size: .; j_call: TRBJ1-6; d_call: .; cdr3_aa: CASSEAKGHDSPLHF; cdr3_nt: TGTGCCAGCAGTGAAGCGAAGGGGCACGATTCACCCCTCCACTTT
v_call: TRBV9; clone_size: .; j_call: TRBJ1-5; d_call: .; cdr3_aa: CACDSGVGEPQHF; cdr3_nt: TGTGCCTGCGACTCTGGCGTTGGTGAGCCCCAGCATTTT
v_call: TRBV7-3; clone_size: .; j_call: TRBJ2-1; d_call: .; cdr3_aa: CASSFNSWYNEQFF; cdr3_nt: TGTGCCAGCAGCTTTAATAGCTGGTACAATGAGCAGTTCTTC
v_call: TRBV2; clone_size: .; j_call: TRBJ2-7; d_call: TRBD2; cdr3_aa: CASIDSGTYYEQYF; cdr3_nt: TGTGCCAGCATAGATAGCGGGACTTACTACGAGCAGTACTTC
v_call: TRBV7-9; clone_size: .; j_call: TRBJ2-5; d_call: .; cdr3_aa: CASSLSTAETQYF; cdr3_nt: TGTGCCAGCAGCTTATCGACAGCTGAGACCCAGTACTTC
v_call: TRBV30; clone_size: .; j_call: TRBJ1-2; d_call: .; cdr3_aa: CAWSVPGTQGIYGYTF; cdr3_nt: TGTGCCTGGAGTGTACCCGGGACGCAGGGGATCTATGGCTACACCTTC
v_call: TRBV7-7; clone_size: .; j_call: TRBJ2-7; d_call: .; cdr3_aa: CASSLGSLAPAYEQYF; cdr3_nt: TGTGCTAGCAGCTTGGGGTCACTAGCCCCCGCCTACGAGCAGTACTTC
v_call: TRBV29-1; clone_size: few; j_call: TRBJ1-5; d_call: .; cdr3_aa: CSVGEGSNQPQHF; cdr3_nt: TGCAGCGTTGGTGAGGGTAGCAATCAGCCCCAGCATTTT
v_call: TRBV5-4; clone_size: .; j_call: TRBJ2-2; d_call: .; cdr3_aa: CASSPGTHRNTGELFF; cdr3_nt: TGTGCCAGCAGCCCCGGGACTCATAGAAACACCGGGGAGCTGTTTTTT
v_call: TRBV11-2; clone_size: .; j_call: TRBJ1-6; d_call: TRBD1; cdr3_aa: CASSHRTGPDSPLHF; cdr3_nt: TGTGCCAGCAGCCACAGGACAGGGCCGGATTCACCCCTCCACTTT
v_call: TRBV18; clone_size: .; j_call: TRBJ2-2; d_call: .; cdr3_aa: CASSPALQELTGELFF; cdr3_nt: TGTGCCAGCTCACCAGCCTTACAGGAATTGACCGGGGAGCTGTTTTTT